The clone carrying this T cell receptor (beta chain) was found a few times. Its antigen is unknown. With a much larger clone just one base away, this may be a read error. CDR1 and CDR2 from the germline V gene are SQVTM and ANQGSEA. CDR3 length: 10 amino acids. A sample-barcoded 5' primer and a J-beta primer mix were used in a second PCR of roughly 7 to 12 cycles. TCRdb analysed the 5' RACE reads with MiXCR anew, one entry per CDR3 protein. Among around 1,500,000 distinct CDR3 sequences, about 28% were seen once, and the ten largest hold roughly 8%. This record belongs to a study of blood T cells in healthy people across ages. Study outcomes and limitations: Naive and antigen-experienced cells were not separated, limiting conclusive comparison.

Input material: blood. The clonotype originates from a woman between 25 and 40 years old in good health. The chain is built from TRBV29-1 and TRBJ2-1; D is undetermined. Here the CDR3 reads CSVVSNGQFF. The CDR3 nucleotides are TGCAGCGTTGTCAGTAATGGGCAGTTCTTC.